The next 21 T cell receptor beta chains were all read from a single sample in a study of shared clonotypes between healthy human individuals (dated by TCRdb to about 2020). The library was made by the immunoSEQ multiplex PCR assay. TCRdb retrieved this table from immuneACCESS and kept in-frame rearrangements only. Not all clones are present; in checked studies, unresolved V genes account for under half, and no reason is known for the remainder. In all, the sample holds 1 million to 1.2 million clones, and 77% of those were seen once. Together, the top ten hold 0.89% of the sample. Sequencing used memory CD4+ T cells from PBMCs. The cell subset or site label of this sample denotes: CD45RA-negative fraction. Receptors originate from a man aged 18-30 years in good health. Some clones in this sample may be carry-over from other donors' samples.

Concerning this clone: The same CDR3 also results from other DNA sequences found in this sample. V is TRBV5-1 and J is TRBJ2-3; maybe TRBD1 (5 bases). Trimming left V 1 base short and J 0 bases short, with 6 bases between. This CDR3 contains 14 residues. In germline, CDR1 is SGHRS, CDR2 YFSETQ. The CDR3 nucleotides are TGCGCCAGCAGCTTGACAGGCAGCACAGATACGCAGTATTTT. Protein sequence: CASSLTGSTDTQYF. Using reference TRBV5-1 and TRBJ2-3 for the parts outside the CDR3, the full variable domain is KAGVTQTPRYLIKTRGQQVTLSCSPISGHRSVSWYQQTPGQGLQFLFEYFSETQRNKGNFPGRFSGRQFSNSRSEMNVSTLELGDSALYLCASSLTGSTDTQYFGPGTRLTVL.

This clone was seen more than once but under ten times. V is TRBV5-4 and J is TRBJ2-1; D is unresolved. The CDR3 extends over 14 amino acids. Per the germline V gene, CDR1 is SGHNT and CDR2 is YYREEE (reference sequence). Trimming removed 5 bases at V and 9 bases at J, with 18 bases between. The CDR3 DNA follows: TGTGCCAGCAGTCCTACACGACTGAGAGGTGAGCAGTTCTTC. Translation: CASSPTRLRGEQFF.

Here the CDR3 DNA reads TGTGCCAGCCGTCTTACAGTAAGGACTGAAGCTTTCTTT. The encoded protein is CASRLTVRTEAFF. V and J are TRBV27 and TRBJ1-1; no clear D. The ends were cut back, 8 bases at V and 5 bases at J, with 15 bases in the middle. Germline lookup yields CDR1 MNHEY and CDR2 SMNVEV (reference sequence). This CDR3 contains 13 residues.

CDR3: CASSLGLGDAGELFF. The CDR3 DNA follows: TGTGCCAGCAGCTTAGGTCTGGGGGACGCCGGGGAGCTGTTTTTT. The chain is built from TRBV7-9 and TRBJ2-2; tentatively, D is TRBD1 or TRBD2 (5 bases each). Deletions cut 1 base from V and 6 bases from J, with 12 bases between. The CDR3 covers 15 residues. The V gene's germline CDR1 is SEHNR and CDR2 FQNEAQ (reference sequence).

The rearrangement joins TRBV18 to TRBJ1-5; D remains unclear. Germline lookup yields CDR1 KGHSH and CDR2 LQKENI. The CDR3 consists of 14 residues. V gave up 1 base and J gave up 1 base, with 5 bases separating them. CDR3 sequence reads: CASSPQQSNQPQHF. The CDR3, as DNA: TGTGCCAGCTCACCACAACAGAGCAATCAGCCCCAGCATTTT.

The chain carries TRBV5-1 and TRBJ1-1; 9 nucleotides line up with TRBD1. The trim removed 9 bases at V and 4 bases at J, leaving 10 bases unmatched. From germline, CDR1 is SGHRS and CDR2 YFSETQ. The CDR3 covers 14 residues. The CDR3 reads CATKGQGAATEAFF. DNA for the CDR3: TGCGCCACCAAGGGACAGGGAGCGGCCACTGAAGCTTTCTTT.

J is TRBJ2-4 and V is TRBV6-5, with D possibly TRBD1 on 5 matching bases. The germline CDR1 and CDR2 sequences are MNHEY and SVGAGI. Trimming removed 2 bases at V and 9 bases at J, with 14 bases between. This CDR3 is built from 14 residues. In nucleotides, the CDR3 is TGTGCCAGCAGTTACGACAGTGCACCCGGCATTCAGTACTTC. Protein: CASSYDSAPGIQYF.

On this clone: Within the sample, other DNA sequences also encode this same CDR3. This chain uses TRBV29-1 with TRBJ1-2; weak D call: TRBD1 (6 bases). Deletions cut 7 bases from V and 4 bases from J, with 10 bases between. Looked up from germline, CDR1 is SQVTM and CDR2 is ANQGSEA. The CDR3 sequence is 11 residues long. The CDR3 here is CSAGGGYGYTF. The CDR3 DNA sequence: TGCAGCGCAGGAGGGGGCTATGGCTACACCTTC.

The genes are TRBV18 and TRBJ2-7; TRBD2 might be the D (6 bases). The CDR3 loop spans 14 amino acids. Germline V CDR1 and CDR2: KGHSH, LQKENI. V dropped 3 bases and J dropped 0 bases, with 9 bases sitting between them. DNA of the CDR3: TGTGCCAGCTCACCCTGGGGGGTCTCCTACGAGCAGTACTTC. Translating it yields CASSPWGVSYEQYF.

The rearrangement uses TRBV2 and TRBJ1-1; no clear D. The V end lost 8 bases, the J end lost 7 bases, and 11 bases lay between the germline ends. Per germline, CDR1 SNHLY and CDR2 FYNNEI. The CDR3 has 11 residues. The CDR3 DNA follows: TGTGCCAGCGAGAGGGAAATTGAAGCTTTCTTT. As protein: CASEREIEAFF.

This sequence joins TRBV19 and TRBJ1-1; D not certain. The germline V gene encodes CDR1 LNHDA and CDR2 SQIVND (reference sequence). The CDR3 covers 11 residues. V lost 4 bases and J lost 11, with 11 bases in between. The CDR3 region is CASSTTMRAFF. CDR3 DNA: TGTGCCAGTAGTACCACTATGAGGGCTTTCTTT.

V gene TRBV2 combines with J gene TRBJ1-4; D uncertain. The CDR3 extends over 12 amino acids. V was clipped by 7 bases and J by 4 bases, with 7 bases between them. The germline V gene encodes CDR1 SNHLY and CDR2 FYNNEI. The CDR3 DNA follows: TGTGCCAGCAAAAGCGATAATGAAAAACTGTTTTTT. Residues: CASKSDNEKLFF. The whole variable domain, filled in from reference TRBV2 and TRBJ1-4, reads EPEVTQTPSHQVTQMGQEVILRCVPISNHLYFYWYRQILGQKVEFLVSFYNNEISEKSEIFDDQFSVERPDGSNFTLKIRSTKLEDSAMYFCASKSDNEKLFFGSGTQLSVL.

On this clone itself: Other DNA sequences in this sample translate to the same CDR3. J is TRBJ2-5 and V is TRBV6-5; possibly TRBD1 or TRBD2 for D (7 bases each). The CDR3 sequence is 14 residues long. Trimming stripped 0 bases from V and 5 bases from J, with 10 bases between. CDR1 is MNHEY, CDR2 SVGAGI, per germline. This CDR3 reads CASSYSRGGETQYF. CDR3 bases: TGTGCCAGCAGTTACTCCAGGGGGGGGGAGACCCAGTACTTC.

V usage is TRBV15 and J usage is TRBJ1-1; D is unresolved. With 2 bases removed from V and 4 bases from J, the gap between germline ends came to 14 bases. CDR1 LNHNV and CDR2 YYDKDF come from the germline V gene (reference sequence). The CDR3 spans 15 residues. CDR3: CATSRSLGGSTEAFF. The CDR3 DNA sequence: TGTGCCACCAGCAGATCCCTAGGAGGGTCCACTGAAGCTTTCTTT.

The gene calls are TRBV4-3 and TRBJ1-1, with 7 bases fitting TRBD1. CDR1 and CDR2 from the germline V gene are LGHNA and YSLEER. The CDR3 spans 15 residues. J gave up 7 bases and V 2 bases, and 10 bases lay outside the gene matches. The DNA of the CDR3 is TGCGCCAGCAGCCAAACCAGATTCAGGGGGATTGAAGCTTTCTTT. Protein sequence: CASSQTRFRGIEAFF.

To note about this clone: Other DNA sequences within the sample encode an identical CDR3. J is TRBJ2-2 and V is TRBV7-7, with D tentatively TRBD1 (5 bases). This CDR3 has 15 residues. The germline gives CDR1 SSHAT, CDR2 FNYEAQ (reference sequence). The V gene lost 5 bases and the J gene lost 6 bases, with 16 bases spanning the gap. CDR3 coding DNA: TGTGCCAGCAGCCCCGGCCAGGGTCGCGCCGGGGAGCTGTTTTTT. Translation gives CASSPGQGRAGELFF.

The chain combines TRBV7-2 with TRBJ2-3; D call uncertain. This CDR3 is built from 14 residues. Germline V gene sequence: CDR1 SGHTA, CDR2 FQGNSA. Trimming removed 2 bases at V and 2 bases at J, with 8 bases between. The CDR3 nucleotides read TGTGCCAGCAGCTTATTAGGTAACACAGATACGCAGTATTTT. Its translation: CASSLLGNTDTQYF.

CDR3 amino acids: CASSQVAGGVEQYF. The DNA for the CDR3 is TGTGCCAGCAGCCAAGTAGCGGGAGGCGTGGAGCAGTACTTC. The chain employs TRBV4-2 and TRBJ2-7; 10 positions agree with TRBD2. CDR3 length: 14 residues. Germline values: CDR1 LGHNA, CDR2 YNFKEQ. Trimming removed 1 base from V and 7 bases from J; junction bases left unmatched: 4.

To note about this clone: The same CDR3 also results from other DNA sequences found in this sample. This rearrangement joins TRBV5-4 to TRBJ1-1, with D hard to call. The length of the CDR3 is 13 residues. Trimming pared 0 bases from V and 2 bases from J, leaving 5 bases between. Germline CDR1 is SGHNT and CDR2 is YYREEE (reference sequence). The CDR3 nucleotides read TGTGCCAGCAGCTTGGGGGCTAACACTGAAGCTTTCTTT. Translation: CASSLGANTEAFF.

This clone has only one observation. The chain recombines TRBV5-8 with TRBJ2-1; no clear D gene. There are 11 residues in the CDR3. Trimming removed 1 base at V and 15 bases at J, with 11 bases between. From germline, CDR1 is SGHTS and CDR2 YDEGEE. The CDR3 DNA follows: TGTGCCAGCAGCTTGAAAGCGTTTGGGTTCTTC. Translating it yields CASSLKAFGFF.

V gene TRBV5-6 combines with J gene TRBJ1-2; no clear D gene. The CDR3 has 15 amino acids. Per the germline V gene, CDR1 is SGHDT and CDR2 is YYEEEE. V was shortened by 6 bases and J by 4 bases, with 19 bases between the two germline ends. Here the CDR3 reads CASNYLTGRSYGYTF. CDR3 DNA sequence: TGTGCCAGCAATTACCTCACTGGGAGGTCCTATGGCTACACCTTC.